This TCR beta chain appears in the sequencing data of a study of CD8 T cells in Susac syndrome. Sequencing targeted TCR beta in T cells from blood (CD8+ and CD4+). General study results and limits: A relatively small number of individuals underwent TCR sequencing and HLA analysis.

The RNA, roughly 0.5 to 1 ug, was put through reverse transcription using random hexamers. TCRdb reprocessed the immunoSEQ multiplex PCR reads via MiXCR and lists one record per CDR3 protein. The sample carries roughly 150,000 distinct CDR3 sequences, roughly 95% recorded once. The CDR3 has 12 amino acids. The V gene end was trimmed by 0 bases and the J gene end by 7 bases; junction bases not matched to a gene: 0. Germline V lookup: CDR1 SGHRS, CDR2 YFSETQ. Points on this clonotype: Its antigen is unknown.

This sequence joins TRBV5-1 and TRBJ2-7; TRBD2 matches 8 bases. The sequencing sample was made of CD4+ T cells from PBMCs. This sequence was found in a human donor with Susac syndrome. CDR3 in amino acids: CASSLERGEQYF. CDR3 in DNA: TGCGCCAGCAGCTTGGAGCGGGGGGAGCAGTACTTC.